One sample yielded the 13 T cell receptor beta chains listed below, sequenced in a study of regulatory T cells in long-lasting Graves disease. TCR beta libraries were built with iRepertoire HTBI primers and Arm-PCR of CDR3 regions. TCRdb recomputed calls from the multiplex PCR reads with MiXCR, one row per CDR3 protein. There are some 560,000 distinct CDR3 sequences in the sample; approximately 16% occur only once, and roughly 25% lies in the top ten. Time point reported: newly diagnosed GD, antithyroid drugs for less than 3 months. Researchers made the TCR library from RNA that was extracted from PBMCs. These same data were also listed under a study on T cells in Graves' hyperthyroidism and ophthalmopathy.

Here the sequenced sample was peripheral blood mononuclear cells (PBMCs), taken at new diagnosis, from a patient treated with antithyroid drugs. Every receptor here comes from a woman in her forties or fifties with Graves disease.

This clonotype was detected ten times or more. The chain joins TRBV12-3 or TRBV12-4 to TRBJ2-1; 12 bases map to TRBD2. This CDR3 is built from 18 residues. V trimming: 5 bases; J trimming: 8 bases; junction bases outside the gene matches: 16. The CDR3 bases are TGTGCCAGCAGTGGCCCCCCCACTACTAGCGGGGGGTACGATGAGCAGTTCTTC. Translated, it gives CASSGPPTTSGGYDEQFF.

This clonotype was seen ten or more times. This chain links TRBV19 with TRBJ1-3; D ambiguous. V shed 0 bases and J shed 0 bases, with 6 bases lying between them. CDR3 length: 15 residues. Germline assignment: CDR1 LNHDA and CDR2 SQIVND (reference sequence). The CDR3 nucleotides are TGTGCCAGTAGTATAGACACCAACTCTGGAAACACCATATATTTT. The encoded protein is CASSIDTNSGNTIYF.

This clonotype occurred many times. This chain uses TRBV10-3 with TRBJ2-7; possibly TRBD1 or TRBD2 for D (6 bases each). This CDR3 contains 14 residues. With 3 bases removed from V and 1 base from J, the gap between germline ends came to 10 bases. The V gene's germline CDR1 is ENHRY and CDR2 SYGVKD. The CDR3 here is CAISDRGGSYEQYF. CDR3 DNA sequence: TGTGCCATCAGTGACAGGGGAGGTTCCTACGAGCAGTACTTC.

A note on this clonotype: This may come from a read error, since a much larger clone is one base off. The chain has TRBV28 and TRBJ1-3, with TRBD1 identical over 9 bases. Germline assignment: CDR1 MDHEN and CDR2 SYDVKM. This CDR3 contains 18 residues. For the CDR3, the DNA is TGTGCCAGCAGTTTATTAGGGGACAGGGTTGCTTCTGGAACCACCATATATTTT. It encodes CASSLLGDRVASGTTIYF.

This clonotype was seen at least ten times. This chain connects TRBV27 to TRBJ1-6; TRBD1 might be the D (5 bases). The V gene's germline CDR1 is MNHEY and CDR2 SMNVEV (reference sequence). Deletions cut 5 bases from V and 10 bases from J, with 18 bases between. The CDR3 length is 15 residues. CDR3 sequence (DNA): TGTGCCAGCAGTCCCCAGAGGTTTGGGACGTCACCCCTCCACTTT. Residues: CASSPQRFGTSPLHF.

This clonotype was detected ten times or more. The chain employs TRBV28 and TRBJ2-1; 8 positions agree with TRBD1. Per germline, CDR1 MDHEN and CDR2 SYDVKM. The CDR3 totals 14 residues. The J segment lost 6 bases and the V segment lost 3 bases, leaving 4 bases of the junction unmatched. CDR3 coding DNA: TGTGCCAGCAGTTTCCCGACAGGGGCCAATGAGCAGTTCTTC. Translation gives CASSFPTGANEQFF.

The rearrangement joins TRBV5-6 to TRBJ1-2; D might be TRBD1 (6 bases). Looked up from germline, CDR1 is SGHDT and CDR2 is YYEEEE. The V end was cut by 4 bases, the J end by 4 bases, with 17 bases between. CDR3 length: 15 residues. In nucleotides, the CDR3 is TGTGCCAGCAGCCCCCCCTCGGCAGGGGCCTATGGCTACACCTTC. This encodes CASSPPSAGAYGYTF.

In this sample, this clonotype turned up many times. This chain connects TRBV28 to TRBJ2-2, with 9 bases identical to TRBD1. The V gene's germline CDR1 is MDHEN and CDR2 SYDVKM. V dropped 10 bases and J dropped 4; count of bases not matched to a gene: 16. This CDR3 has 17 amino acids. CDR3 sequence reads: CATTPFRDRDFTGELFF. DNA for the CDR3: TGTGCCACGACTCCCTTCCGGGACAGGGATTTCACCGGGGAGCTGTTTTTT.

This clonotype was seen at least ten times. This chain uses TRBV12-3 or TRBV12-4 with TRBJ2-3; unclear D gene. Trimming left V 1 base short and J 0 bases short, with 8 bases between. The CDR3 has 15 residues. The CDR3 nucleotides read TGTGCCAGCAGTTTAGGCCCGGCAAGCACAGATACGCAGTATTTT. This translates into CASSLGPASTDTQYF.

This clonotype was counted many times. V and J are TRBV3-1 and TRBJ1-3; D is unclear. There are 15 residues in the CDR3. Germline V gives CDR1 LGHDT, CDR2 YNNKEL (reference sequence). V dropped 4 bases and J dropped 3 bases, with 13 bases sitting between them. The CDR3, as DNA: TGTGCCAGCAGCCTGGGAGGGTCCGATGGAAACACCATATATTTT. It encodes CASSLGGSDGNTIYF.

This clonotype has at least ten counts. The chain employs TRBV2 and TRBJ2-1, with 7 nucleotides matching TRBD1. CDR1 and CDR2 (germline): SNHLY, FYNNEI. The CDR3 contains 15 residues. J gave up 0 bases and V 1 base, and 0 bases lay outside the gene matches. In DNA, the CDR3 is TGTGCCAGCAGTGAAGAGGGGGCCTCCTACAATGAGCAGTTCTTC. This translates into CASSEEGASYNEQFF. The full variable domain, its missing parts supplied by reference TRBV2 and TRBJ2-1, is EPEVTQTPSHQVTQMGQEVILRCVPISNHLYFYWYRQILGQKVEFLVSFYNNEISEKSEIFDDQFSVERPDGSNFTLKIRSTKLEDSAMYFCASSEEGASYNEQFFGPGTRLTVL.

The chain employs TRBV20-1 and TRBJ2-1, with 14 positions matching TRBD2. V shed 1 base, J shed 5 bases, and the junction held 4 bases outside the gene matches. CDR3 length: 16 residues. Germline V lookup: CDR1 DFQATT, CDR2 SNEGSKA (reference sequence). The CDR3 loop reads CSARVPGLAGDNEQFF. CDR3 DNA sequence: TGCAGTGCTAGAGTCCCGGGACTAGCGGGGGACAATGAGCAGTTCTTC.

In this sample, this clonotype turned up many times. The V and J genes are TRBV20-1 and TRBJ2-7; 10 bases fit TRBD1. Germline assignment: CDR1 DFQATT and CDR2 SNEGSKA (reference sequence). CDR3 length: 13 amino acids. The trim removed 5 bases at V and 9 bases at J, leaving 10 bases unmatched. DNA for the CDR3: TGCAGTGCTGCCGCCGGGACAGGGGTTCCGCAGTACTTC. Its translation is CSAAAGTGVPQYF.